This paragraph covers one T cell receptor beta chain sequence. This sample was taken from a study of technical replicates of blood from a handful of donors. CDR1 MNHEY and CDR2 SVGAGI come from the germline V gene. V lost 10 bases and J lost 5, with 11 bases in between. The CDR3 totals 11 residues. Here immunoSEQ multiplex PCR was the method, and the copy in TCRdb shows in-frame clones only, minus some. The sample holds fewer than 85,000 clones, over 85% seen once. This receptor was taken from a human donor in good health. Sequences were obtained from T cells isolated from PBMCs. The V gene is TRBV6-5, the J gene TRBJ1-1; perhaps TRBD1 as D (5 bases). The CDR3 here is CATARGTEAFF. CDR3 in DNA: TGTGCCACCGCCCGGGGGACTGAAGCTTTCTTT.